A selection of T cell receptor beta chains follows, all from one sample in a study of beta chain features in type 1 diabetes. The assay was immunoSEQ multiplex PCR, and TCRdb's table has in-frame clones only and misses some. The sample has hundreds of thousands of clones; roughly an eighth are singletons. The specimen sequenced was naive CD4+ T cells from blood. These receptors originate from a young man with type 1 diabetes. The CDR3 runs from the conserved cysteine through the conserved F or W. Each record gives: V gene, CDR3 length, CDR3 protein.

>TRBV11-3|12
CASSRGYETQYF
>TRBV25-1|14
CASSETGGTGVAFF
>TRBV10-2|16
CASRSEVRGEDDIQYF
>TRBV5-1|17
CASSLESGVISYNEQFF
>TRBV7-2|16
CASSLPDRVVNTEAFF
>TRBV5-1|13
CASSFLDRVEAFF
>TRBV30|15
CAWSSLTGFNEKLFF
>TRBV5-1|14
CASSAPPAYNEQFF
>TRBV11-1|13
CASRGQGGETQYF
>TRBV25-1|15
CASSEFVQWGSEQFF
>TRBV6-4|15
CASSENYGSGNTIYF
>TRBV27|13
CASSPLTNYGYTF
>TRBV4-1|15
CASSPRLAGTDTQYF
>TRBV27|17
CASSTRTTGAAPYGYTF
>TRBV4-1|16
CASSQLAGKDNEKLFF
>TRBV7-9|15
CASSLGDTADSPLHF
>TRBV5-6|13
CASSLAGNYEQYF
>TRBV19|12
CASSSGFHGYTF
>TRBV30|13
CAMGFSGANVLTF
>TRBV29-1|14
CSVMGTATLHEQYF
>TRBV7-2|14
CASSMQQETYEQYF
>TRBV19|15
CASSRKTGGNTEAFF
>TRBV7-2|15
CASRATARFNSPLHF
>TRBV2|14
CASSEADANTEAFF
>TRBV7-8|16
CASSSKRTETYNEQFF
>TRBV5-6|15
CASSFRGRGDYEQYF
>TRBV11-3|13
CASSSDKNQPQHF
>TRBV4-1|13
CASARAIQETQYF
>TRBV11-2|15
CASSPRQGVTYEQYF
>TRBV4-2|15
CASSQGGTVYNEQFF
>TRBV6-5|15
CASSFGGTRNSPLHF
>TRBV7-2|14
CASSLSGMNTEAFF
>TRBV28|14
CASSSHTLDSEAFF
>TRBV7-9|13
CASSLGWGDTQYF
>TRBV30|13
CAWSAGHAEKLFF
>TRBV5-4|12
CASSPVSGEQFF
>TRBV29-1|14
CSGGTALSYNEQFF
>TRBV2|14
CANREGRLGEKLFF
>TRBV29-1|16
CSVEDRTGSGIDTQYF